The sequence of this T cell receptor (beta chain) was determined in a study of cytomegalovirus exposure and HLA in healthy donors. Study information: In an early release, HLA-typed donors contributed about 80 million unique TCR sequences.

PCR employed 60 Vbeta and 13 Jbeta primers. Measured with immunoSEQ multiplex PCR; TCRdb has only the in-frame clones, and not every one. The table shows roughly 150,000 clones, with roughly 73% occurring only once. Study-wide results and caveats: Analyzed later, most CMV-associated TCR beta chains appeared HLA-restricted.

Comment on this clone: The antigen is not known.

Germline V gene sequence: CDR1 LGHNA, CDR2 YNFKEQ. V shed 8 bases, J shed 0 bases, and the junction held 9 bases outside the gene matches. The CDR3 runs to 16 residues. The receptor comes from a woman between 18 and 30 years old in good health and CMV-seronegative. The material sequenced was PBMCs. This rearrangement joins TRBV4-2 to TRBJ2-3, with 9 bases that match TRBD2. CDR3 in amino acids: CASAAGGSTSTDTQYF. The CDR3 nucleotides are TGTGCCAGCGCAGCGGGGGGCAGCACTAGCACAGATACGCAGTATTTT.